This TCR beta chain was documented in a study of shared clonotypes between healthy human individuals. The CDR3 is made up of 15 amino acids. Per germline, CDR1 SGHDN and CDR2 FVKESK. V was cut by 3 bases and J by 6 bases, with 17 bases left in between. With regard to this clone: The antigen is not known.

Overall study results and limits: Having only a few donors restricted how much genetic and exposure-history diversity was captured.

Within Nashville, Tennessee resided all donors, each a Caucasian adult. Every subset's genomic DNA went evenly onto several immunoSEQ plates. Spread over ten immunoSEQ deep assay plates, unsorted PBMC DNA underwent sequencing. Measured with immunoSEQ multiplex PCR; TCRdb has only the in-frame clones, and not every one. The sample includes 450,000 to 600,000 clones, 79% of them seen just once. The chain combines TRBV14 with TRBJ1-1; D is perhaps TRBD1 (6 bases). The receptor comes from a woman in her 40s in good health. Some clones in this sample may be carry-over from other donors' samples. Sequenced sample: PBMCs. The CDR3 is CASSHSRQAGAEAFF. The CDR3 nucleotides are TGTGCCAGCAGCCACTCAAGACAGGCCGGGGCTGAAGCTTTCTTT.